This TCR beta chain comes out of a study of T cell responses to AZD1222 COVID-19 vaccine. Findings of the study overall: Nearly half of spike-specific TCRs reportedly go after variant regions that carry no mutations. Spike as a whole was targeted by vaccine-associated CD4 TCRs, dominant at 160-218 and 743-854. It should be noted that donors were predominantly white British and more often female, and clonal diversity was possibly underestimated. Only 5 or 6 AZD1222 recipients tested seropositive at baseline.

Note on this clone: Its specificity is unknown.

CDR3 length: 14 amino acids. V lost 6 bases to trimming and J lost 6 bases; unmatched junction nucleotides: 4. CDR1 and CDR2 from the germline V gene are MNHEY and SVGAGI. TCRdb keeps only in-frame clones here, not all; method: immunoSEQ multiplex PCR. The table has more than 70,000 clones, about 90% seen once; the top ten hold around 1.3%. The chain recombines TRBV6-5 with TRBJ2-7; TRBD2 matches at 14 bases. The sequenced sample was peripheral blood, obtained 28 days after the second AZD1222 dose. The receptor comes from an adult who received the AZD1222 COVID-19 vaccine. CDR3 DNA: TGTGCCAGCAGGGGACTAGCGGGAGCTATCGAGCAGTACTTC. Translating gives CASRGLAGAIEQYF.